This T cell receptor beta chain emerged from a study of blood T cell repertoires in COVID-19. Study information: Some COVID-19 samples were acute and others convalescent; all came from the United States, Italy and Spain.

As originally analysed: The authors estimated nucleated cell counts from reference gene primer amplification. Produced via immunoSEQ multiplex PCR; TCRdb's table is partial and in-frame only. From that table come the V and J calls and clone size; the DNA was used to work out D and trimming. The sample carries roughly 320,000 clones, approximately 86% recorded once. Germline CDR1 and CDR2: SGHTA and FQGNSA. The CDR3 has 15 residues. The V segment lost 3 bases and the J segment 6 bases; nucleotides outside the gene matches: 11. This clone was seen repeatedly, ten times or more. The sequencing input was peripheral blood. The chain recombines TRBV7-2 with TRBJ2-7; 7 nucleotides line up with TRBD2. The origin of this receptor is a man in his sixties or seventies with acute or convalescent COVID-19. CDR3 loop: CASSFTPSGAGEQYF. In DNA, the CDR3 is TGTGCCAGCAGCTTCACCCCTAGCGGTGCCGGCGAGCAGTACTTC. The variable domain in full, completed from reference TRBV7-2 and TRBJ2-7, reads GAGVSQSPSNKVTEKGKDVELRCDPISGHTALYWYRQSLGQGLEFLIYFQGNSAPDKSGLPSDRFSAERTGGSVSTLTIQRTQQEDSAVYLCASSFTPSGAGEQYFGPGTRLTVT.